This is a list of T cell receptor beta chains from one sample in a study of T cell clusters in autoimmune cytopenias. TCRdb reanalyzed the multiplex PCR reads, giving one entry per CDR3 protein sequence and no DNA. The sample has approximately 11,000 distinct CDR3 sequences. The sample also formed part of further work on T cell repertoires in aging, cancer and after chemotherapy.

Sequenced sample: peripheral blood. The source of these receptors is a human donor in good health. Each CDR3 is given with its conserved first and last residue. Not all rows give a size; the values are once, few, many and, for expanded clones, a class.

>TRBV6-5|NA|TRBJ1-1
CASSPGLRPGVQTEAFF
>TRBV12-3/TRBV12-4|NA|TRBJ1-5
CASSTGQGSQPQHF
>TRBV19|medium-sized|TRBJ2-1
CASSRIITGNPYNEQFF
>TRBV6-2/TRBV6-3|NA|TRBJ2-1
CASSLGAGGPYNEQFF
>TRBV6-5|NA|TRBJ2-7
CASSLHRVNRREQYF
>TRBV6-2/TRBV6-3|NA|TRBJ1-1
CASSYSGQVMNTEAFF
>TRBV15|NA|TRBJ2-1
CATSRDRRTYNEQFF
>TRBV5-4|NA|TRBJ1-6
CASSFLGQGGNSPLHF
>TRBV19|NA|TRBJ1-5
CASREGGGSQPQHF
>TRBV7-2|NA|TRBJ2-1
CASSPLAGAYNEQFF
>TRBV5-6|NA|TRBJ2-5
CASSRRASGSEETQYF
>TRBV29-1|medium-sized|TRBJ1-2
CSVWGWGDGRLSQDTNYGYTF
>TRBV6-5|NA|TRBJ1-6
CASSYSRVGTGGNSPLHF
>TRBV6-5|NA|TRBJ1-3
CASSYAGEAGNTIYF
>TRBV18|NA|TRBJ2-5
CASSPLDRGQNKKTQYF
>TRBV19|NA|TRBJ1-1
CASNERGGNTEAFF
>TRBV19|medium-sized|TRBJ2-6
CASSIAGSSFSGANVLTF
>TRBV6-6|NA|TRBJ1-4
CASSYYSGREKLFF
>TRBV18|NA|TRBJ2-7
CASSPLQGAGEQYF
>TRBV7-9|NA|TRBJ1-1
CASSPQGLNTEAFF
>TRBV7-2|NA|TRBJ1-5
CASSPTGVWQPQHF
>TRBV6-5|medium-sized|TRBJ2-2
CASSYGRGGENTGELFF
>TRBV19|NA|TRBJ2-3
CASTARGGSTDTQYF
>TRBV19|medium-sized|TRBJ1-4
CASQATNEKLFF
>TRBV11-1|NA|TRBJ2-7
CASSLGRGVAEQYF
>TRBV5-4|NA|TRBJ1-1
CASSLDFGTEAFF
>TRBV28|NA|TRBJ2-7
CASSPETSGTYEQYF
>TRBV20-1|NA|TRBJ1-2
CSASGMPNYGYTF
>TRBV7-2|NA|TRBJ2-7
CASSLRSYEQYF
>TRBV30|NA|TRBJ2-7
CAWSRPDRGSRGRTSSSYEQYF
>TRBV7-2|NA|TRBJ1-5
CASSPSRGQGNQPQHF
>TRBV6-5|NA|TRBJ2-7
CASTEGYEQYF
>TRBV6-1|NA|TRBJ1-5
CASTTGGGQPQHF
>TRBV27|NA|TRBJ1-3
CASSLEPEISNTIYF
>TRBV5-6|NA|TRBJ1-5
CASSLRDRADQPQHF
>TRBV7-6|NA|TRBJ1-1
CASSWGGGGAPEAFF
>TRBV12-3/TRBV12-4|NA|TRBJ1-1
CASSLNQDTEAFF
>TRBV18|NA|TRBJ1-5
CASSPAGQGVYSNQPQHF
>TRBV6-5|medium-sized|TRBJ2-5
CASSPGQGGFGETQYF
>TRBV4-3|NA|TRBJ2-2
CASSQEGPSGYYTGELFF
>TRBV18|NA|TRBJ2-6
CASLGQRSGANVLTF
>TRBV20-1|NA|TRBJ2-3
CSASRGGTDTQYF
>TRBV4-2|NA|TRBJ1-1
CASSQVATENTEAFF
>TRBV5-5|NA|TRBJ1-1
CASSLEGGRRGMNTEAFF
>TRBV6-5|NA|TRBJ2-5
CASSYSDYYKETQYF
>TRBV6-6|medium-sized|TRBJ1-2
CASSLDGSRSYTF
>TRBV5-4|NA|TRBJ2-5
CASSLGPQETQYF
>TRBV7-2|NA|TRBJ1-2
CASSLFNGGISGYTF
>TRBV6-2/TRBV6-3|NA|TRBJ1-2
CASSFPGPQYGYTF
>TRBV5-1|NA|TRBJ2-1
CASNPQGGSYNEQFF